What follows is one T cell receptor (beta chain) and its context. This sample is part of a study of blood T cell repertoires in COVID-19. Study-wide context: Whether acute or convalescent, the COVID-19 samples came from the United States, Italy and Spain.

Original methodology: Amplification of reference gene primers was used by the study to estimate nucleated cell counts. Assay used: immunoSEQ multiplex PCR; TCRdb lists only in-frame clones, some missing. Clonal size and the V and J genes are those of that table, whereas D and trimming came from the DNA. The repertoire includes roughly 250,000 clones, approximately 80% of them detected once, and 6.5% to 9% sits in the top ten. The CDR3 loop spans 14 amino acids. V lost 5 bases and J lost 2, with 11 bases in between. Per the germline V gene, CDR1 is SGHTA and CDR2 is FQGNSA. Source material: peripheral blood. The V and J genes are TRBV7-2 and TRBJ2-3; TRBD2 is a possible D gene (5 bases). This clonotype was obtained from a woman in her 50s with acute or convalescent COVID-19. Here the CDR3 DNA reads TGTGCCAGCAGCGGAAGGACTGCCACAGATACGCAGTATTTT. Translated: CASSGRTATDTQYF.